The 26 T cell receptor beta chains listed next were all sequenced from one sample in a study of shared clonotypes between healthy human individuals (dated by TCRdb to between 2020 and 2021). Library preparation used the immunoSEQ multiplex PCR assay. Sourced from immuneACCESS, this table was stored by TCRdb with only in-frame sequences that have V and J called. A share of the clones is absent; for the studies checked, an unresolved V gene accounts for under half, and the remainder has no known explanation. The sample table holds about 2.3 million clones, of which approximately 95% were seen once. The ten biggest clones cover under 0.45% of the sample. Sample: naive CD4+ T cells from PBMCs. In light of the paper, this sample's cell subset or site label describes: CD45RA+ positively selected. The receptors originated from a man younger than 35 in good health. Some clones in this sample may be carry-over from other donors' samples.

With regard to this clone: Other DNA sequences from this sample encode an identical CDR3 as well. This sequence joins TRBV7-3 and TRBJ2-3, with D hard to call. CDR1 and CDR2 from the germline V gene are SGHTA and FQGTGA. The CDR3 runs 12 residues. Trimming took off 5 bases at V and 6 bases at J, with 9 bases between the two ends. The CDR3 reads CASSLGLDTQYF. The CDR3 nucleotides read TGTGCCAGCAGCCTAGGGTTGGATACGCAGTATTTT.

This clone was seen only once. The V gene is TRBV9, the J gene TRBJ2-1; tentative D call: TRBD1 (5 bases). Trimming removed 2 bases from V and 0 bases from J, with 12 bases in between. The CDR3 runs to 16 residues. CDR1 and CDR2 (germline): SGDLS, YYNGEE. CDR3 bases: TGTGCCAGCAGCGTCCAGGGATTGCCCTCCTACAATGAGCAGTTCTTC. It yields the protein CASSVQGLPSYNEQFF.

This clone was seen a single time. This CDR3 reads CASSLPTFYKAFPRPQHF. In DNA form, the CDR3 reads TGTGCCAGCAGTTTACCCACGTTTTACAAAGCGTTCCCGCGGCCCCAGCATTTT. The chain joins TRBV28 to TRBJ1-5; D call uncertain. V shed 2 bases and J shed 9 bases, with 26 bases lying between them. The CDR3 has 18 amino acids. The germline CDR1 and CDR2 sequences are MDHEN and SYDVKM. Drawing the rest from reference TRBV28 and TRBJ1-5, the complete variable domain is DVKVTQSSRYLVKRTGEKVFLECVQDMDHENMFWYRQDPGLGLRLIYFSYDVKMKEKGDIPEGYSVSREKKERFSLILESASTNQTSMYLCASSLPTFYKAFPRPQHFGDGTRLSIL.

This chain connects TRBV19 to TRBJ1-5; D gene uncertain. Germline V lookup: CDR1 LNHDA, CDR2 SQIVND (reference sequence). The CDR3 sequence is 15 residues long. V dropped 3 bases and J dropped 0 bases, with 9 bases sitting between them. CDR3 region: CASSMFPDSNQPQHF. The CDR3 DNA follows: TGTGCCAGTAGTATGTTCCCCGATAGCAATCAGCCCCAGCATTTT.

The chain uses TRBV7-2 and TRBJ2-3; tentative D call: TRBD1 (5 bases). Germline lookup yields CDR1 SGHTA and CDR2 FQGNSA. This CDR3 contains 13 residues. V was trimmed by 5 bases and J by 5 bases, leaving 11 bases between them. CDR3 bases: TGTGCCAGCAGCGTTACAGGACAAGATACGCAGTATTTT. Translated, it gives CASSVTGQDTQYF. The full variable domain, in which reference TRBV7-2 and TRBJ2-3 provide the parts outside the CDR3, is GAGVSQSPSNKVTEKGKDVELRCDPISGHTALYWYRQSLGQGLEFLIYFQGNSAPDKSGLPSDRFSAERTGGSVSTLTIQRTQQEDSAVYLCASSVTGQDTQYFGPGTRLTVL.

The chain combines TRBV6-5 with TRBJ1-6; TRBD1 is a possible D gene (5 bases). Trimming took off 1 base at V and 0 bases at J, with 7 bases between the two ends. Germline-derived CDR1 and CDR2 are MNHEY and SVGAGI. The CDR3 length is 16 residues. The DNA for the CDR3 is TGTGCCAGCAGTTACTACAGGAGCTCCTATAATTCACCCCTCCACTTT. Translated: CASSYYRSSYNSPLHF.

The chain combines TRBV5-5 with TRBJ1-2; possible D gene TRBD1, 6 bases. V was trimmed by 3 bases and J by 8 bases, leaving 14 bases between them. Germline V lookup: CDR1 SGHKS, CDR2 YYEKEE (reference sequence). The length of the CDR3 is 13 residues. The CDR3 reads CASSSNTGLGYTF. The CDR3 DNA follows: TGTGCCAGCAGCTCAAATACAGGGCTCGGCTACACCTTC.

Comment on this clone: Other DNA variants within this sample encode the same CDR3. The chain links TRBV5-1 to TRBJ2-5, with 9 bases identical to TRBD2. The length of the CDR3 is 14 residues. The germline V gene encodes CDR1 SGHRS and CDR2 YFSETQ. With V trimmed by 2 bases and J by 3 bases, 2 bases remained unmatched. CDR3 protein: CASSLSGGKETQYF. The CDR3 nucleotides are TGCGCCAGCAGCTTAAGCGGGGGGAAAGAGACCCAGTACTTC.

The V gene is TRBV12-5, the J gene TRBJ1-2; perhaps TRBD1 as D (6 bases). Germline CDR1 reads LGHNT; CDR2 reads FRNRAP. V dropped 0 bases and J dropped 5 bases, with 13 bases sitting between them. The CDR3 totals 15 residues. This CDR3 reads CASGLVLRRGYGYTF. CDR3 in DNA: TGTGCTAGTGGTTTGGTCCTCAGAAGGGGGTATGGCTACACCTTC.

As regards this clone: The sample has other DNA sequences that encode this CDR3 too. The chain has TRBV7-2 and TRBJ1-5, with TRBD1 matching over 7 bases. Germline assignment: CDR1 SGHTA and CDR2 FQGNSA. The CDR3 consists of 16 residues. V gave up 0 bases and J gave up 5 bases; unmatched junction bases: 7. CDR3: CASSLAGGQTYQPQHF. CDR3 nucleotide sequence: TGTGCCAGCAGCTTAGCGGGGGGACAGACCTATCAGCCCCAGCATTTT.

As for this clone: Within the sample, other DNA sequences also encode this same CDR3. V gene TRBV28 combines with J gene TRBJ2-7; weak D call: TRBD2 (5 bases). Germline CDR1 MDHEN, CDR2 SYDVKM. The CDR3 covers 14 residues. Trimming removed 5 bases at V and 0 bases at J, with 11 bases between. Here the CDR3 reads CASSPSGRSYEQYF. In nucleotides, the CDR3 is TGTGCCAGCAGTCCCAGCGGCCGCTCCTACGAGCAGTACTTC.

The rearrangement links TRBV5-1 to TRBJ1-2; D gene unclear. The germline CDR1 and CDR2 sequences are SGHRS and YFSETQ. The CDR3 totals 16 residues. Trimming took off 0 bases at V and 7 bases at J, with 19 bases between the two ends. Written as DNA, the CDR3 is TGCGCCAGCAGCTTGGATGACGGGAACTCAGGCCGTGGCTACACCTTC. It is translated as CASSLDDGNSGRGYTF.

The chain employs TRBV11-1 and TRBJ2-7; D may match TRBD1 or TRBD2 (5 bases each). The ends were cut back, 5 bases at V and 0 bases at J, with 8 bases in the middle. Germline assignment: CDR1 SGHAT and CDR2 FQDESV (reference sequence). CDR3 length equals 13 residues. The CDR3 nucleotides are TGTGCCAGCAGCCCGGGGCGCTCCTACGAGCAGTACTTC. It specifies CASSPGRSYEQYF. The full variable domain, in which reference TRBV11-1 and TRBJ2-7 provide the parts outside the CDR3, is EAEVAQSPRYKITEKSQAVAFWCDPISGHATLYWYRQILGQGPELLVQFQDESVVDDSQLPKDRFSAERLKGVDSTLKIQPAELGDSAMYLCASSPGRSYEQYFGPGTRLTVT.

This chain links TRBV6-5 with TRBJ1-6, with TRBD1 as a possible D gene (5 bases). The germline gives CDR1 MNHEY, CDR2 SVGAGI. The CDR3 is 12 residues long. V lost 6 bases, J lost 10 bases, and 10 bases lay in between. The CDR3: CASRRKGSPLHF. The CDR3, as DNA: TGTGCCAGCAGACGAAAGGGGTCACCCCTCCACTTT.

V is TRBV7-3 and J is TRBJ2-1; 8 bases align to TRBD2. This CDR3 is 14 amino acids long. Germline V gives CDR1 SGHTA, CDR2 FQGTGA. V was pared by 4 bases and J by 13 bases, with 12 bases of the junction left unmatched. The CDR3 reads CASSSRTSGPHQFF. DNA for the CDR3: TGTGCCAGCAGCTCCCGAACTAGCGGACCCCACCAGTTCTTC. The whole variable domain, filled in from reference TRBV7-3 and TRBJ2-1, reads GAGVSQTPSNKVTEKGKYVELRCDPISGHTALYWYRQSLGQGPEFLIYFQGTGAADDSGLPNDRFFAVRPEGSVSTLKIQRTERGDSAVYLCASSSRTSGPHQFFGPGTRLTVL.

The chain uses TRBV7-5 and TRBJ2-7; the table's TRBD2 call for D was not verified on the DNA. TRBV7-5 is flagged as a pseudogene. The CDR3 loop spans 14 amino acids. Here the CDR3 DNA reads TGTGTCAGAAGCGCGGGACTAGCGCCTTACGAGCAGTACTTC. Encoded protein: CVRSAGLAPYEQYF.

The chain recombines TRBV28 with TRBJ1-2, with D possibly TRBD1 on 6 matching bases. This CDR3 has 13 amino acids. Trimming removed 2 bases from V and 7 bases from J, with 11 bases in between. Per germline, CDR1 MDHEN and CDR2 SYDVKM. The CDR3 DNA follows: TGTGCCAGCAGTTTAACAGGGTTGGGTGGCTACACCTTC. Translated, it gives CASSLTGLGGYTF.

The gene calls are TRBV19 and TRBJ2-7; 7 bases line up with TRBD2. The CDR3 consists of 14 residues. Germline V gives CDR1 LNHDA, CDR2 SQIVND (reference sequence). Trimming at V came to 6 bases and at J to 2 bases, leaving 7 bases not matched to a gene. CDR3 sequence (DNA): TGTGCCAGTAGCACTGGGGCGGGGGCCTACGAGCAGTACTTC. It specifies CASSTGAGAYEQYF.

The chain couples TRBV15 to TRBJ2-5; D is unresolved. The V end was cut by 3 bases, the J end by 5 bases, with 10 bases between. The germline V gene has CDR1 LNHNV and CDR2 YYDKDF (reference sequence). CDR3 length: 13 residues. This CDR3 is CATSSVVEETQYF. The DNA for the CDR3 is TGTGCCACCAGCAGCGTCGTCGAGGAGACCCAGTACTTC.

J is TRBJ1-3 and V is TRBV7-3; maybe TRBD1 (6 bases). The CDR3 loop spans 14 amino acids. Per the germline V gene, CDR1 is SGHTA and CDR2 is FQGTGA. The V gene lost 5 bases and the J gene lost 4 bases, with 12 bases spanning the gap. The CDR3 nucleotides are TGTGCCAGCAGCCTACAGGGTACCGGAAACACCATATATTTT. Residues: CASSLQGTGNTIYF.

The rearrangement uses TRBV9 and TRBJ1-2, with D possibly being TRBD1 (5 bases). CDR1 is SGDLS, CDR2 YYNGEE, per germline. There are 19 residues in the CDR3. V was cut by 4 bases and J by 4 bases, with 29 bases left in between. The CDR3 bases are TGTGCCAGCAGCCCTCAACCGTGGGGGACCTTGGCATCAACCTATGGCTACACCTTC. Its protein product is CASSPQPWGTLASTYGYTF. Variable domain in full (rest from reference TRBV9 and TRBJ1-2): DSGVTQTPKHLITATGQRVTLRCSPRSGDLSVYWYQQSLDQGLQFLIQYYNGEERAKGNILERFSAQQFPDLHSELNLSSLELGDSALYFCASSPQPWGTLASTYGYTFGSGTRLTVV.

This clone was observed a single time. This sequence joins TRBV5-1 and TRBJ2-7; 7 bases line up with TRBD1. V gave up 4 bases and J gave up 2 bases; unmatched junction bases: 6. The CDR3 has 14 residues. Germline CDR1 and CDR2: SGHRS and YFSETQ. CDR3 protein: CASSPTGTPYEQYF. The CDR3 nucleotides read TGCGCCAGCAGCCCGACAGGGACCCCCTACGAGCAGTACTTC.

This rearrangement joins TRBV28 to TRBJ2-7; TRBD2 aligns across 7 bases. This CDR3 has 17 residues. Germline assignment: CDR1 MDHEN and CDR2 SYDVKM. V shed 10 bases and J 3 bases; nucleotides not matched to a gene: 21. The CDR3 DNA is TGTGCCATCCAAGCGGGGCCGTCCCCCAGTATGGTCTACGAGCAGTACTTC. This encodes CAIQAGPSPSMVYEQYF.

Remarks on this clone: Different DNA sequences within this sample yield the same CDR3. CDR3 region: CSVRGTEAFF. Here the CDR3 DNA reads TGCAGCGTTAGGGGGACTGAAGCTTTCTTT. The chain employs TRBV29-1 and TRBJ1-1; possibly TRBD1 for D (6 bases). The germline gives CDR1 SQVTM, CDR2 ANQGSEA. The CDR3 is 10 amino acids. The ends were cut back, 5 bases at V and 5 bases at J, with 6 bases in the middle.

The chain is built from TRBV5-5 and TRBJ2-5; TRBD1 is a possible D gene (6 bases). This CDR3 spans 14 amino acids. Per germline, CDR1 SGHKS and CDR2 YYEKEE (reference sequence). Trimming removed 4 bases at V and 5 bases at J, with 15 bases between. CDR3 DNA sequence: TGTGCCAGCAGCATGGGACAACGGGTGGAGACCCAGTACTTC. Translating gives CASSMGQRVETQYF.

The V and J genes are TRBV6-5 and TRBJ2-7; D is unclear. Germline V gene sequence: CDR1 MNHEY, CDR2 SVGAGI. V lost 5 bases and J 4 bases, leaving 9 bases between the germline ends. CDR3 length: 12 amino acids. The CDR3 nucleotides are TGTGCCAGCAGTATCGACCCGTACGAGCAGTACTTC. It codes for CASSIDPYEQYF.